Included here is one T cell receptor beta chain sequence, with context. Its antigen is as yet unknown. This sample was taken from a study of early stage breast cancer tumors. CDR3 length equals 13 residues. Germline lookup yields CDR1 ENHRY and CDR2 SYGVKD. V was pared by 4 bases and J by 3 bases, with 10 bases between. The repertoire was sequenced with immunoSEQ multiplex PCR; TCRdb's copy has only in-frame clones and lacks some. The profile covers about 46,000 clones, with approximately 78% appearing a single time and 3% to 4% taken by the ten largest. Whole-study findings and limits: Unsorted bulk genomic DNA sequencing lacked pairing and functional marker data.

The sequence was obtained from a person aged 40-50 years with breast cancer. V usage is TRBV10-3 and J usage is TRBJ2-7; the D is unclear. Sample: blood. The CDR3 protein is CAISVGLNYEQYF. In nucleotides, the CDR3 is TGTGCCATCAGTGTTGGGCTTAACTACGAGCAGTACTTC.